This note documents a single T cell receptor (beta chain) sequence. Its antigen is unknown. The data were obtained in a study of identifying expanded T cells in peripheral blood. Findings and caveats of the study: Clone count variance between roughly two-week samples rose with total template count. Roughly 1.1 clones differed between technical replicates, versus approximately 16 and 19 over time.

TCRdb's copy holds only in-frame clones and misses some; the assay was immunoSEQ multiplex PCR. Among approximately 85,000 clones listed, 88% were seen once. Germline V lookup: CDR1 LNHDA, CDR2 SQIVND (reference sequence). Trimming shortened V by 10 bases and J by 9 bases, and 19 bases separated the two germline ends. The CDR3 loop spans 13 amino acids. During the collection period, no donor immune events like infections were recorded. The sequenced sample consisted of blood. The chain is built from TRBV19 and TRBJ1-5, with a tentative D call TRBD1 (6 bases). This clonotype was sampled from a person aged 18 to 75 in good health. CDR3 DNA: TGTGCCACCTGGAAGGGACCCAGGGGGCCCCAGCATTTT. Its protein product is CATWKGPRGPQHF.